Following are 21 T cell receptor beta chains from one sample sequenced in a study of T-cell memory formation after mild COVID-19. TCRdb called the 5' RACE reads again in MiXCR, with one record for every CDR3 protein. The sample lists roughly 280,000 distinct CDR3 sequences; 8% to 10% were seen once. Sequencing was done on a sample of PBMCs or a T cell subset sorted from them (not recorded which). The origin of the receptors is a man between 18 and 35 years old who had mild COVID-19 (a few samples of this study predate the infection). Cell type and time point are not known.

This clonotype was detected a few times. The V call is TRBV5-1, the J call TRBJ2-2, with D uncertain. In germline, CDR1 is SGHRS, CDR2 YFSETQ. The ends were cut back, 2 bases at V and 2 bases at J, with 7 bases in the middle. The CDR3 length is 14 residues. CDR3 sequence (DNA): TGCGCCAGCAGCTTAACACGTAACACCGGGGAGCTGTTTTTT. It is translated as CASSLTRNTGELFF. The entire variable domain, with the rest obtained from reference TRBV5-1 and TRBJ2-2, is as follows: KAGVTQTPRYLIKTRGQQVTLSCSPISGHRSVSWYQQTPGQGLQFLFEYFSETQRNKGNFPGRFSGRQFSNSRSEMNVSTLELGDSALYLCASSLTRNTGELFFGEGSRLTVL.

This clonotype was counted between two and nine times. V usage is TRBV12-3 or TRBV12-4 and J usage is TRBJ2-7; D gene uncertain. The V end was cut by 5 bases, the J end by 3 bases, with 11 bases between. The CDR3 is 13 amino acids. The CDR3: CASSLLWGYEQYF. For the CDR3, the DNA is TGTGCCAGCAGTCTCTTATGGGGCTACGAGCAGTACTTC.

The chain couples TRBV7-9 to TRBJ2-7, with D perhaps TRBD2 (5 bases). The germline V gene encodes CDR1 SEHNR and CDR2 FQNEAQ (reference sequence). The V gene lost 1 base and the J gene lost 0 bases, with 10 bases spanning the gap. CDR3 size: 15 residues. CDR3 nucleotide sequence: TGTGCCAGCAGCTTAGTCGGTAGCGACTCCTACGAGCAGTACTTC. This translates into CASSLVGSDSYEQYF.

The rearrangement joins TRBV4-3 to TRBJ1-2; 8 bases are shared with TRBD1. V was pared by 1 base and J by 5 bases, with 9 bases of the junction left unmatched. The CDR3 is made up of 16 amino acids. Germline V CDR1 and CDR2: LGHNA, YSLEER. The DNA for the CDR3 is TGCGCCAGCAGCCAAGCCTCGGCAGGGGGCTTGTATGGCTACACCTTC. Amino acid sequence: CASSQASAGGLYGYTF.

The chain links TRBV5-1 to TRBJ1-6; no clear D gene. Looked up from germline, CDR1 is SGHRS and CDR2 is YFSETQ. CDR3 length equals 15 residues. With 4 bases removed from V and 10 bases from J, the gap between germline ends came to 18 bases. The CDR3 DNA reads as TGCGCCAGCAGCCACCGGACGGACCTAAGGTCACCCCTCCACTTT. Its translation is CASSHRTDLRSPLHF.

The V call is TRBV19, the J call TRBJ1-2; 7 bases fit TRBD1. The CDR3 is made up of 14 amino acids. The germline gives CDR1 LNHDA, CDR2 SQIVND (reference sequence). V trimming: 3 bases; J trimming: 4 bases; junction bases outside the gene matches: 5. The CDR3 nucleotides are TGTGCCAGTAGTATGGGGGACAGTTCCTATGGCTACACCTTC. This codes for CASSMGDSSYGYTF.

This clonotype is judged medium-sized. The V gene is TRBV3-1, the J gene TRBJ2-3; D could derive from TRBD1 or TRBD2 (5 bases each). This CDR3 has 14 amino acids. V gave up 7 bases and J gave up 0 bases, with 11 bases separating them. Germline CDR1 LGHDT, CDR2 YNNKEL (reference sequence). DNA for the CDR3: TGTGCCAGCAACTCACGGGGCAGCACAGATACGCAGTATTTT. It is translated as CASNSRGSTDTQYF.

The chain combines TRBV6-2 or TRBV6-3 with TRBJ2-1; TRBD1 matches 9 bases. Looked up from germline, CDR1 is MNHEY and CDR2 is SVGEGT. The junction had 15 bases not matched to a gene; V was cut back by 5 bases and J by 7 bases. This CDR3 comprises 17 residues. CDR3 in DNA: TGTGCCAGCAGTCTAATCTACAGGGGGCTGAGTCGGAATGAGCAGTTCTTC. This gives the protein CASSLIYRGLSRNEQFF.

Ten or more counts support this clonotype. The chain uses TRBV12-3 or TRBV12-4 and TRBJ2-5; no clear D gene. The CDR3 totals 14 residues. With 8 bases removed from V and 2 bases from J, the gap between germline ends came to 15 bases. Written as DNA, the CDR3 is TGTGCCAGCGGACCTTTACACTTACAAGAGACCCAGTACTTC. Amino acids: CASGPLHLQETQYF.

This clonotype occurred once. The gene calls are TRBV10-3 and TRBJ2-7; 9 bases align to TRBD2. After removal of 6 bases from V and 1 base from J, the junction contained 4 bases not matched to a gene. The germline gives CDR1 ENHRY, CDR2 SYGVKD. This CDR3 is built from 14 residues. The chain's CDR3 is CAISVTSGSYEQYF. The CDR3 nucleotides read TGTGCCATCAGCGTGACTAGCGGTTCCTACGAGCAGTACTTC.

Only a few counts were recorded for this clonotype. The V call is TRBV27, the J call TRBJ2-4; 8 nucleotides match TRBD1. CDR3 length: 16 residues. The J segment lost 7 bases and the V segment lost 4 bases, leaving 12 bases of the junction unmatched. Germline V CDR1 and CDR2: MNHEY, SMNVEV (reference sequence). This chain's CDR3 is CASSSPLRDRQNIQYF. CDR3 nucleotide sequence: TGTGCCAGCAGTTCACCACTCCGGGACAGGCAGAACATTCAGTACTTC.

In this sample, this clonotype turned up a few times. The chain couples TRBV6-1 to TRBJ1-5; D remains ambiguous. Germline V CDR1 and CDR2: MNHNS, SASEGT. Deletions cut 1 base from V and 9 bases from J, with 7 bases between. This CDR3 is 12 amino acids long. CDR3 nucleotides: TGTGCCAGCAGTGAAGGGGGATCGCCCCAGCATTTT. It translates to CASSEGGSPQHF.

This clonotype appeared many times. The CDR3 here is CASSYQGANTGELFF. The CDR3, as DNA: TGCGCCAGCAGCTACCAGGGGGCGAACACCGGGGAGCTGTTTTTT. The J gene is TRBJ2-2, the V gene TRBV5-1; 7 bases fit TRBD1. Germline loops: CDR1 SGHRS, CDR2 YFSETQ. The CDR3 length is 15 residues. After removal of 3 bases from V and 0 bases from J, the junction contained 2 bases not matched to a gene.

The chain couples TRBV5-1 to TRBJ2-6; weak D call: TRBD1 (6 bases). The V end lost 5 bases, the J end lost 0 bases, and 18 bases lay between the germline ends. The length of the CDR3 is 18 residues. Germline V gene data show CDR1 as SGHRS and CDR2 as YFSETQ. The DNA of the CDR3 is TGCGCCAGCAGTTTCGCCGAGGACAGCTACTCTGGGGCCAACGTCCTGACTTTC. Translating gives CASSFAEDSYSGANVLTF.

The gene calls are TRBV7-2 and TRBJ2-7, with 10 bases that match TRBD1. CDR3 size: 15 residues. With V trimmed by 4 bases and J by 3 bases, 6 bases remained unmatched. The germline CDR1 and CDR2 sequences are SGHTA and FQGNSA. CDR3 sequence: CASSSRWTGGYEQYF. In nucleotides, the CDR3 is TGTGCCAGCAGCTCGAGATGGACAGGGGGCTACGAGCAGTACTTC.

The V and J genes are TRBV6-6 and TRBJ1-3, with TRBD1 as a possible D gene (6 bases). In germline, CDR1 is MNHNY, CDR2 SVGAGI (reference sequence). This CDR3 comprises 16 residues. V dropped 3 bases and J dropped 0 bases, with 12 bases sitting between them. The CDR3 protein is CASSYPTGSSGNTIYF. The CDR3 DNA reads TGTGCCAGCAGTTATCCTACAGGGAGCTCTGGAAACACCATATATTTT.

This clonotype was detected ten times or more. This chain uses TRBV9 with TRBJ2-2, with 7 bases identical to TRBD1. Germline values: CDR1 SGDLS, CDR2 YYNGEE. With V trimmed by 3 bases and J by 8 bases, 13 bases remained unmatched. There are 16 residues in the CDR3. CDR3 residues: CASSDNAMRGQGELFF. In DNA form, the CDR3 reads TGTGCCAGCAGCGACAACGCGATGAGGGGGCAGGGGGAGCTGTTTTTT.

The rearrangement joins TRBV9 to TRBJ2-3; D unresolved. Germline values: CDR1 SGDLS, CDR2 YYNGEE. The V end lost 0 bases, the J end lost 4 bases, and 9 bases lay between the germline ends. There are 14 residues in the CDR3. The CDR3 here is CASSVDQAADTQYF. CDR3 bases: TGTGCCAGCAGCGTAGATCAGGCGGCAGATACGCAGTATTTT.

The V call is TRBV5-6, the J call TRBJ2-2; 9 bases line up with TRBD1. Trimming removed 3 bases from V and 4 bases from J; junction bases left unmatched: 4. Germline lookup yields CDR1 SGHDT and CDR2 YYEEEE. The CDR3 contains 15 residues. In DNA form, the CDR3 reads TGTGCCAGCAGCTGGACAGGGGCGGCCACCGGGGAGCTGTTTTTT. This gives the protein CASSWTGAATGELFF.

This clonotype was counted between two and nine times. The V gene is TRBV11-2, the J gene TRBJ2-3; D tentatively fits TRBD1 or TRBD2 (5 bases each). CDR1 is SGHAT and CDR2 is FQNNGV in the germline V gene. The V gene lost 5 bases and the J gene lost 4 bases, with 19 bases spanning the gap. The CDR3 is 16 amino acids. Written as DNA, the CDR3 is TGTGCCAGCAGCCCTCAAGAGGGGTCCACCCCAGATACGCAGTATTTT. This encodes CASSPQEGSTPDTQYF.

This clonotype was observed a few times. This chain joins TRBV5-4 and TRBJ2-5; 8 bases are shared with TRBD1. V was clipped by 1 base and J by 5 bases; unmatched bases: 7. Germline CDR1 and CDR2: SGHNT and YYREEE (reference sequence). The CDR3 is 15 amino acids. The CDR3 sequence: CASSLLQGGTETQYF. CDR3 DNA: TGTGCCAGCAGCTTGTTACAGGGGGGCACGGAGACCCAGTACTTC. Full variable domain (rest looked up from reference TRBV5-4 and TRBJ2-5): ETGVTQSPTHLIKTRGQQVTLRCSSQSGHNTVSWYQQALGQGPQFIFQYYREEENGRGNFPPRFSGLQFPNYSSELNVNALELDDSALYLCASSLLQGGTETQYFGPGTRLLVL.